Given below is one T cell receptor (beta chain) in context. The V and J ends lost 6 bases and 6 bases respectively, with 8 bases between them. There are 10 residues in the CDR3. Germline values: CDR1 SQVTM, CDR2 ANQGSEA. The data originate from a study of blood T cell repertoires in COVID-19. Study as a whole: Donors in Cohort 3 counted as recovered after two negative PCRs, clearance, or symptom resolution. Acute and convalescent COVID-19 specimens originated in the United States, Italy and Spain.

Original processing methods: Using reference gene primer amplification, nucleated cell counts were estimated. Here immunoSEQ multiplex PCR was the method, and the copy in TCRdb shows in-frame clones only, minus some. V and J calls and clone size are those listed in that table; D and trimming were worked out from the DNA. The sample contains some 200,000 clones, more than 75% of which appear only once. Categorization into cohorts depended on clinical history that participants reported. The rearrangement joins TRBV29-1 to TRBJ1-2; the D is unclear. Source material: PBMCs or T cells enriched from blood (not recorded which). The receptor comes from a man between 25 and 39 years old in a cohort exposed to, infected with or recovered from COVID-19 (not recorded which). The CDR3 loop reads CSVGGHGYTF. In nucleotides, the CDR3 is TGCAGCGTCGGAGGGCATGGCTACACCTTC.